One and the same sample provided the 16 T cell receptor beta chains below, sequenced in a study of cytomegalovirus exposure and HLA in healthy donors. PCR primers comprised 60 Vbeta and 13 Jbeta primers. TCRdb's table, derived via immunoSEQ multiplex PCR, lists solely in-frame clones and lacks some. This sample has 100,000 to 150,000 clones, with about 83% found just once. The sample taken for sequencing was PBMCs. These receptors came from a woman between 40 and 55 years old in good health and CMV-seropositive.

The DNA for the CDR3 is TGTGCCAGCAGTTATCGGGTTGGGGCCAACGTCCTGACTTTC. It is translated as CASSYRVGANVLTF. V gene TRBV27 combines with J gene TRBJ2-6; no definite D call. Looked up from germline, CDR1 is MNHEY and CDR2 is SMNVEV (reference sequence). The CDR3 spans 14 residues. The V gene lost 4 bases and the J gene lost 3 bases, with 7 bases spanning the gap.

The rearrangement joins TRBV5-8 to TRBJ1-2, with a possible D match to TRBD1 (6 bases). V lost 0 bases and J 5 bases, leaving 14 bases between the germline ends. The CDR3 is made up of 15 amino acids. In germline, CDR1 is SGHTS, CDR2 YDEGEE. The CDR3 region is CASSLGDRWSYGYTF. The CDR3 nucleotides read TGTGCCAGCAGCTTGGGTGACAGGTGGTCATATGGCTACACCTTC.

The rearrangement uses TRBV29-1 and TRBJ1-2, with 7 positions matching TRBD1. The CDR3 contains 13 residues. The V gene's germline CDR1 is SQVTM and CDR2 ANQGSEA. V shed 5 bases, J shed 4 bases, and the junction held 7 bases outside the gene matches. The CDR3 protein is CSVRTGVGYGYTF. In DNA form, the CDR3 reads TGCAGCGTTAGAACAGGGGTGGGCTATGGCTACACCTTC.

This sequence joins TRBV11-1 and TRBJ2-3; the D gene is possibly TRBD2 (5 bases). The V end lost 5 bases, the J end lost 6 bases, and 18 bases lay between the germline ends. The CDR3 runs 15 residues. From germline, CDR1 is SGHAT and CDR2 FQDESV (reference sequence). CDR3 DNA sequence: TGTGCCAGCAGCCCCAGGTGGCTAGCTGTCGATACGCAGTATTTT. Its translation: CASSPRWLAVDTQYF.

J is TRBJ1-5 and V is TRBV6-1; D not resolved. CDR1 MNHNS and CDR2 SASEGT come from the germline V gene. CDR3 length: 15 amino acids. V lost 2 bases and J 3 bases, leaving 11 bases between the germline ends. This CDR3 reads CASSEFSGINQPQHF. The CDR3 DNA is TGTGCCAGCAGTGAATTTTCAGGCATCAATCAGCCCCAGCATTTT.

In this sample, this clone turned up a few times. This chain uses TRBV27 with TRBJ1-3, with D possibly being TRBD1 (5 bases). Per germline, CDR1 MNHEY and CDR2 SMNVEV (reference sequence). The CDR3 totals 15 residues. Trimming took off 6 bases at V and 0 bases at J, with 12 bases between the two ends. The CDR3: CASSSQGFSGNTIYF. As DNA, the CDR3 is TGTGCCAGCAGCTCCCAGGGATTCTCTGGAAACACCATATATTTT.

This chain links TRBV6-4 with TRBJ1-4; D ambiguous. This CDR3 contains 13 residues. V gave up 7 bases and J gave up 3 bases, with 9 bases separating them. Looked up from germline, CDR1 is MRHNA and CDR2 is SNTAGT. The CDR3 DNA is TGTGCCAGCAAAAGAGGTGCTAATGAAAAACTGTTTTTT. Translated: CASKRGANEKLFF.

V usage is TRBV30 and J usage is TRBJ1-6, with TRBD1 as a possible D gene (6 bases). CDR1 and CDR2 (germline): GTSNPN, SVGIG (reference sequence). The CDR3 length is 18 residues. V lost 0 bases to trimming and J lost 7 bases, with 22 bases between them. The CDR3 DNA follows: TGTGCCTGGAGTGTACGGGGGGTCCGCGGAGGGGGAAATTCACCCCTCCACTTT. It encodes CAWSVRGVRGGGNSPLHF.

Comment on this clone: This sample also contains other DNA sequences that code for the same CDR3. The chain links TRBV6-6 to TRBJ2-7; 9 bases agree with TRBD1. Germline CDR1 and CDR2: MNHNY and SVGAGI (reference sequence). This CDR3 region has 13 residues. V lost 5 bases to trimming and J lost 3 bases; unmatched junction nucleotides: 2. CDR3 in DNA: TGTGCCAGCAGTCGACAGGGGGACTACGAGCAGTACTTC. As protein: CASSRQGDYEQYF.

This chain joins TRBV27 and TRBJ1-5, with D maybe TRBD1 (6 bases). The CDR3 has 14 amino acids. Germline V gives CDR1 MNHEY, CDR2 SMNVEV (reference sequence). The ends were cut back, 4 bases at V and 2 bases at J, with 9 bases in the middle. The CDR3 reads CASSSRQGNQPQHF. Written as DNA, the CDR3 is TGTGCCAGCAGTTCTAGACAGGGCAATCAGCCCCAGCATTTT.

The rearrangement links TRBV6-1 to TRBJ2-3, with 10 bases that match TRBD1. The germline V gene has CDR1 MNHNS and CDR2 SASEGT. This CDR3 contains 14 residues. Unmatched junction bases numbered 4, after V lost 7 bases and J lost 3 bases. The CDR3 sequence is CASNVGQGTDTQYF. The CDR3 DNA reads as TGTGCCAGCAATGTGGGACAGGGGACAGATACGCAGTATTTT.

The chain has TRBV4-3 and TRBJ2-1; 10 nucleotides align to TRBD2. This CDR3 spans 17 amino acids. Looked up from germline, CDR1 is LGHNA and CDR2 is YSLEER. V shed 3 bases, J shed 6 bases, and the junction held 11 bases outside the gene matches. CDR3 amino acids: CASSQTLSGRGINEQFF. In DNA, the CDR3 is TGCGCCAGCAGCCAGACCCTAAGCGGGAGGGGAATCAATGAGCAGTTCTTC.

This clone was recorded once. The J gene is TRBJ2-1, the V gene TRBV19; the D gene is possibly TRBD1 (6 bases). V was shortened by 6 bases and J by 7 bases, with 13 bases between the two germline ends. Germline V gene lookup returns CDR1 LNHDA and CDR2 SQIVND (reference sequence). This CDR3 comprises 13 residues. CDR3 amino acids: CASSIQGVNEQFF. CDR3 nucleotide sequence: TGTGCCAGTAGCATACAGGGTGTGAATGAGCAGTTCTTC.

This sequence joins TRBV4-3 and TRBJ2-2, with TRBD2 as a possible D gene (5 bases). The V end lost 0 bases, the J end lost 5 bases, and 10 bases lay between the germline ends. CDR1 is LGHNA, CDR2 YSLEER, per germline. This CDR3 spans 15 amino acids. In nucleotides, the CDR3 is TGCGCCAGCAGCCAAGATTGGACTGTAACCGGGGAGCTGTTTTTT. Translating it yields CASSQDWTVTGELFF.

In its sample, this clone was seen a few times. The J gene is TRBJ2-7, the V gene TRBV6-5; perhaps TRBD1 as D (6 bases). The ends were cut back, 4 bases at V and 5 bases at J, with 9 bases in the middle. Germline values: CDR1 MNHEY, CDR2 SVGAGI. The CDR3 loop spans 12 amino acids. Here the CDR3 reads CASSFDRNEQYF. CDR3 nucleotides: TGTGCCAGCAGTTTCGACAGGAACGAGCAGTACTTC.

This chain joins TRBV27 and TRBJ1-5, with 7 bases matching TRBD1. This CDR3 is built from 15 residues. Germline V CDR1 and CDR2: MNHEY, SMNVEV (reference sequence). Trimming took 5 bases from V and 5 from J; bases not matched to a gene: 9. The CDR3 coding sequence is TGTGCCAGCAGTAGCCTAGGGACAGATTATCAGCCCCAGCATTTT. Its protein is CASSSLGTDYQPQHF.